This TCR beta chain was sequenced for a study of T cells after somatic rescue of genetic block. Clones were read by immunoSEQ multiplex PCR, and TCRdb kept only the in-frame ones, dropping some. There are roughly 10,000 clones in the sample; around 69% occur only once, and 20% to 25% lies in the top ten. Material: peripheral blood mononuclear cells (PBMCs). The receptor was derived from a boy aged 5-17 years.

The CDR3 sequence: CASSSYQGIGATNEKLFF. CDR3 sequence (DNA): TGTGCCAGCAGCTCCTACCAGGGGATAGGTGCAACTAATGAAAAACTGTTTTTT. This chain uses TRBV5-8 with TRBJ1-4, with a tentative D call TRBD1 (6 bases). The CDR3 extends over 18 amino acids. V dropped 3 bases and J dropped 0 bases, with 18 bases sitting between them. Germline V gene sequence: CDR1 SGHTS, CDR2 YDEGEE. The variable domain in full, completed from reference TRBV5-8 and TRBJ1-4, reads EAGVTQSPTHLIKTRGQQATLRCSPISGHTSVYWYQQALGLGLQFLLWYDEGEERNRGNFPPRFSGRQFPNYSSELNVNALELEDSALYLCASSSYQGIGATNEKLFFGSGTQLSVL.